Each of the 15 T cell receptor beta chains below was sequenced from the same sample in a study of blood T cell repertoires in COVID-19. TCRdb's copy holds only in-frame clones and misses some; the assay was immunoSEQ multiplex PCR. The table includes some 60,000 clones, about 88% detected once. Sequenced material: peripheral blood. Receptor source: a man in his fifties or sixties with acute or convalescent COVID-19.

The V and J genes are TRBV24-1 and TRBJ2-5; 10 nucleotides align to TRBD2. There are 17 residues in the CDR3. V dropped 0 bases and J dropped 1; count of bases not matched to a gene: 4. Germline V gene lookup returns CDR1 KGHDR and CDR2 SFDVKD. For the CDR3, the DNA is TGTGCCACCAGTGATTTGCAGCGGGGGGGCCGCCAAGAGACCCAGTACTTC. Protein sequence: CATSDLQRGGRQETQYF.

The V call is TRBV27, the J call TRBJ2-2; TRBD1 might be the D (6 bases). Trimming removed 6 bases from V and 5 bases from J, with 19 bases in between. Germline V CDR1 and CDR2: MNHEY, SMNVEV (reference sequence). This CDR3 has 16 residues. This CDR3 is CASRPDRSLKTGELFF. The CDR3 DNA reads TGTGCCAGCAGACCAGACAGGTCCCTAAAGACCGGGGAGCTGTTTTTT.

V and J are TRBV4-1 and TRBJ1-2; D not resolved. V gave up 0 bases and J gave up 11 bases, with 13 bases separating them. This CDR3 is 13 amino acids long. The germline V gene encodes CDR1 MGHRA and CDR2 YSYEKL. The CDR3 spells CASSQDTLLVYTF. The CDR3 DNA is TGCGCCAGCAGCCAAGATACCCTTTTAGTATACACCTTC.

The chain is built from TRBV2 and TRBJ2-2; D is perhaps TRBD1 (6 bases). In germline, CDR1 is SNHLY, CDR2 FYNNEI. The V gene lost 6 bases and the J gene lost 0 bases, with 8 bases spanning the gap. The CDR3 is 14 residues long. The CDR3 sequence is CASRTGPNTGELFF. In DNA, the CDR3 is TGTGCCAGCAGGACAGGTCCGAACACCGGGGAGCTGTTTTTT.

The chain joins TRBV5-1 to TRBJ1-1; 9 bases line up with TRBD1. Germline CDR1 and CDR2: SGHRS and YFSETQ. The CDR3 is made up of 13 amino acids. J lost 5 bases, V lost 7 bases, and 6 bases had no gene match. The DNA for the CDR3 is TGCGCCAGCCAGGGACAGGGAGGGACTGAAGCTTTCTTT. Translated, it gives CASQGQGGTEAFF.

The chain employs TRBV19 and TRBJ2-7, with 8 bases fitting TRBD1. Germline V CDR1 and CDR2: LNHDA, SQIVND (reference sequence). The trim removed 2 bases at V and 5 bases at J, leaving 11 bases unmatched. This CDR3 has 16 residues. The chain's CDR3 is CASSIWAGGEADEQYF. The CDR3 coding sequence is TGTGCCAGTAGTATATGGGCAGGGGGCGAAGCGGACGAGCAGTACTTC.

This chain connects TRBV6-5 to TRBJ1-6; 7 nucleotides align to TRBD1. The CDR3 has 15 amino acids. The germline V gene encodes CDR1 MNHEY and CDR2 SVGAGI. Unmatched junction bases numbered 6, after V lost 0 bases and J lost 10 bases. The CDR3 DNA follows: TGTGCCAGCAGTTACTCAGGGGGCGAGGGATCACCCCTCCACTTT. This translates into CASSYSGGEGSPLHF.

The chain has TRBV7-9 and TRBJ1-1, with 8 nucleotides matching TRBD1. This CDR3 contains 15 residues. With 7 bases clipped from V and 3 bases from J, the junction kept 10 bases outside the gene matches. Per the germline V gene, CDR1 is SEHNR and CDR2 is FQNEAQ (reference sequence). The CDR3 sequence: CASNEYRGRDTEAFF. CDR3 bases: TGTGCCAGCAACGAATACAGGGGGAGGGACACTGAAGCTTTCTTT.

The genes are TRBV7-9 and TRBJ1-1; no definite D call. The V end lost 0 bases, the J end lost 2 bases, and 7 bases lay between the germline ends. CDR1 and CDR2 from the germline V gene are SEHNR and FQNEAQ (reference sequence). This CDR3 region has 14 residues. The CDR3 coding sequence is TGTGCCAGCAGCTTAGCCGGGAGAAACACTGAAGCTTTCTTT. The encoded protein is CASSLAGRNTEAFF.

On this clone itself: A junction end diverges from the germline sequence, so it may reflect a read error. The V and J genes are TRBV7-7 and TRBJ2-7; D might be TRBD1 (5 bases). Germline V gene lookup returns CDR1 SSHAT and CDR2 FNYEAQ (reference sequence). The CDR3 length is 14 residues. This chain's CDR3 is CASSLQRGSSEQYF. The CDR3 nucleotides are TGTGCTAGCAGCTTACAAAGGGGCAGTAGCGAGCAGTACTTC.

The chain recombines TRBV27 with TRBJ1-2, with 8 bases matching TRBD1. V was clipped by 5 bases and J by 4 bases; unmatched bases: 0. The germline gives CDR1 MNHEY, CDR2 SMNVEV (reference sequence). This CDR3 is 12 amino acids long. DNA of the CDR3: TGTGCCAGCAGTGGGACAGGCTATGGCTACACCTTC. Amino acid sequence: CASSGTGYGYTF.

The rearrangement joins TRBV7-9 to TRBJ1-1; D uncertain. Germline CDR1 and CDR2: SEHNR and FQNEAQ (reference sequence). The CDR3 contains 15 residues. V lost 5 bases and J 1 base, leaving 14 bases between the germline ends. The CDR3 DNA sequence: TGTGCCAGCAGCCAACCCAGGATGGGGAACACTGAAGCTTTCTTT. This codes for CASSQPRMGNTEAFF.

The chain links TRBV11-2 to TRBJ1-1, with D possibly matching TRBD1 (5 bases). CDR3 length equals 15 residues. Trimming removed 1 base at V and 0 bases at J, with 9 bases between. In germline, CDR1 is SGHAT, CDR2 FQNNGV. CDR3 residues: CASSLVQGLNTEAFF. Written as DNA, the CDR3 is TGTGCCAGCAGCTTAGTGCAGGGATTGAACACTGAAGCTTTCTTT.

The CDR3 is CASSKVETGGVGELFF. CDR3 nucleotides: TGCGCCAGCAGCAAGGTGGAGACAGGGGGGGTCGGGGAGCTGTTTTTT. This chain joins TRBV5-1 and TRBJ2-2; TRBD1 aligns across 9 bases. The CDR3 spans 16 residues. The V gene's germline CDR1 is SGHRS and CDR2 YFSETQ. The V gene end was trimmed by 4 bases and the J gene end by 7 bases; junction bases not matched to a gene: 11.

The chain combines TRBV11-1 with TRBJ2-7; TRBD1 is a possible D gene (6 bases). The CDR3 is 14 residues long. CDR1 is SGHAT and CDR2 is FQDESV in the germline V gene (reference sequence). V lost 5 bases, J lost 1 base, and 12 bases lay in between. CDR3 in amino acids: CASSPSTGSYEQYF. Here the CDR3 DNA reads TGTGCCAGCAGCCCCTCGACAGGTTCCTACGAGCAGTACTTC.